Below are 6 T cell receptor beta chains sequenced from a single sample in a study of blood T cell repertoires in COVID-19. Assay used: immunoSEQ multiplex PCR; TCRdb lists only in-frame clones, some missing. The sample carries about 190,000 clones, about three quarters recorded once. Sequencing was carried out using peripheral blood. Source of these receptors: a woman between 70 and 85 years old with acute or convalescent COVID-19.

This sequence joins TRBV6-5 and TRBJ2-1; 7 bases are a match to TRBD2. Germline-derived CDR1 and CDR2 are MNHEY and SVGAGI. The CDR3 loop spans 15 amino acids. Trimming at V came to 5 bases and at J to 4 bases, leaving 8 bases not matched to a gene. CDR3 loop: CASSRIREGYNEQFF. The CDR3 nucleotides read TGTGCCAGCAGTCGGATCAGGGAGGGTTACAATGAGCAGTTCTTC.

This clone was seen a handful of times. V gene TRBV7-7 combines with J gene TRBJ2-5; TRBD1 matches 8 bases. V lost 5 bases to trimming and J lost 5 bases; unmatched junction nucleotides: 7. This CDR3 is 14 amino acids long. From germline, CDR1 is SSHAT and CDR2 FNYEAQ (reference sequence). The CDR3 region has the DNA TGTGCCAGCAGCCAACAGGGGGGCCTGGAGACCCAGTACTTC. Its protein product is CASSQQGGLETQYF.

J is TRBJ1-5 and V is TRBV6-6; 7 positions match TRBD1. Trimming removed 6 bases from V and 6 bases from J; junction bases left unmatched: 11. CDR3 length equals 15 residues. Germline CDR1 and CDR2: MNHNY and SVGAGI (reference sequence). CDR3 loop: CASSPTLGGGQPQHF. The DNA of the CDR3 is TGTGCCAGCAGCCCTACCCTAGGGGGCGGTCAGCCCCAGCATTTT.

This chain joins TRBV30 and TRBJ1-1; a weak D match, TRBD1 (6 bases). The CDR3 spans 14 residues. Trimming pared 2 bases from V and 6 bases from J, leaving 16 bases between. Germline V gene lookup returns CDR1 GTSNPN and CDR2 SVGIG (reference sequence). CDR3 nucleotide sequence: TGTGCCTGGAGTAACTACAGGGTTCGGGCTGAAGCTTTCTTT. This gives the protein CAWSNYRVRAEAFF.

This chain links TRBV5-6 with TRBJ1-2; D is perhaps TRBD1 (6 bases). V gave up 4 bases and J gave up 2 bases, with 12 bases separating them. Per the germline V gene, CDR1 is SGHDT and CDR2 is YYEEEE. The CDR3 runs to 14 residues. This CDR3 is CASSTRGANYGYTF. CDR3 coding DNA: TGTGCCAGCAGCACCCGGGGGGCGAACTATGGCTACACCTTC.

The gene calls are TRBV7-9 and TRBJ2-7; possible D gene TRBD1, 6 bases. Germline V CDR1 and CDR2: SEHNR, FQNEAQ (reference sequence). The V end lost 5 bases, the J end lost 3 bases, and 11 bases lay between the germline ends. There are 13 residues in the CDR3. CDR3 protein: CASSLGHNYEQYF. CDR3 in DNA: TGTGCCAGCAGCCTGGGACATAACTACGAGCAGTACTTC.